Listed below are T cell receptor beta chains from one sample, sequenced in a study of blood T cell repertoires in COVID-19. Using immunoSEQ multiplex PCR, the repertoire was profiled, and TCRdb retains in-frame clones only, with some absent. This sample has over 100,000 clones, with around 87% found just once. Sequencing was performed on peripheral blood. These receptors all stem from a man aged 50 to 59 with active COVID-19. CDR3s include the opening cysteine and the closing phenylalanine or tryptophan. Each record gives: J gene, clone size, V gene, CDR3 protein. Some rows mark clone size as missing; the rest say once, few, many or name a class of expanded clone.

j_call: TRBJ2-3
clone_size: NA
v_call: TRBV30
cdr3_aa: CAWSVRQGTQYF

j_call: TRBJ2-2
clone_size: NA
v_call: TRBV5-5
cdr3_aa: CASSLGENTGELFF

j_call: TRBJ1-6
clone_size: NA
v_call: TRBV15
cdr3_aa: CATSRGDRNNSPLHF

j_call: TRBJ2-5
clone_size: NA
v_call: TRBV6-6
cdr3_aa: CASRPGTANKETQYF

j_call: TRBJ2-4
clone_size: once
v_call: TRBV3-1/TRBV3-2
cdr3_aa: CASSQGQGVGNIQYF

j_call: TRBJ2-3
clone_size: NA
v_call: TRBV29-1
cdr3_aa: CSVGQGRTDTQYF

j_call: TRBJ2-5
clone_size: NA
v_call: TRBV5-6
cdr3_aa: CASSLHAQETQYF

j_call: TRBJ2-3
clone_size: NA
v_call: TRBV3-1/TRBV3-2
cdr3_aa: CASSAPGGSTDTQYF

j_call: TRBJ1-4
clone_size: NA
v_call: TRBV9
cdr3_aa: CASSPPQGEKLFF

j_call: TRBJ2-5
clone_size: NA
v_call: TRBV7-6
cdr3_aa: CASSLPWGVSQETQYF

j_call: TRBJ2-7
clone_size: NA
v_call: TRBV3-1/TRBV3-2
cdr3_aa: CASSQDSSQGNDEQYF

j_call: TRBJ1-6
clone_size: once
v_call: TRBV6-5
cdr3_aa: CASSPSGNDNSPLHF

j_call: TRBJ1-6
clone_size: NA
v_call: TRBV5-5
cdr3_aa: CASSLRGIVYNSPLHF

j_call: TRBJ2-1
clone_size: NA
v_call: TRBV13
cdr3_aa: CASSRPSLGGASYNEQFF

j_call: TRBJ2-2
clone_size: NA
v_call: TRBV6-5
cdr3_aa: CASARGKGGELFF